One sample yielded the 21 T cell receptor beta chains listed below, sequenced in a study of human T cells and chemical hapten exposure. The time point: pre-sensitization, week 0. Treatment of the sample: therapeutic diphenylcyclopropenone sensitization with weekly scalp DPC. MiXCR, applied by TCRdb to the RACE reads, yields one record per CDR3 protein. The repertoire holds about 290,000 distinct CDR3 sequences, with 7.5% to 8% as singletons. Sequenced material: whole blood, taken in connection with sensitization to the hapten diphenylcyclopropenone (DPC). These receptors came from a man between 18 and 35 years old with alopecia areata. Some clones in this sample may be carry-over from other donors' samples.

The J gene is TRBJ2-7, the V gene TRBV5-1; 8 bases agree with TRBD2. This CDR3 has 14 residues. The trim removed 3 bases at V and 3 bases at J, leaving 5 bases unmatched. Germline V lookup: CDR1 SGHRS, CDR2 YFSETQ. The CDR3 sequence: CASSSRLANYEQYF. The CDR3 DNA reads as TGCGCCAGCAGCTCCCGACTAGCGAACTACGAGCAGTACTTC.

The sample holds a few counts of this clonotype. The rearrangement joins TRBV29-1 to TRBJ2-4, with a possible D match to TRBD1 (5 bases). The V end was cut by 4 bases, the J end by 4 bases, with 17 bases between. The CDR3 extends over 15 amino acids. The V gene's germline CDR1 is SQVTM and CDR2 ANQGSEA. The CDR3 sequence: CSVGWGGQGKNIQYF. The CDR3 DNA reads TGCAGCGTTGGATGGGGTGGGCAGGGAAAAAACATTCAGTACTTC.

This chain joins TRBV5-5 and TRBJ1-5; D may be TRBD1 (6 bases). Germline values: CDR1 SGHKS, CDR2 YYEKEE (reference sequence). This CDR3 comprises 12 residues. V was clipped by 2 bases and J by 7 bases, with 7 bases between them. The CDR3 sequence: CASSLQGQPQHF. The CDR3 nucleotides read TGTGCCAGCAGCTTACAGGGACAGCCCCAGCATTTT.

This clonotype showed up just a few times. The gene calls are TRBV4-1 and TRBJ1-5; TRBD1 matches at 9 bases. This CDR3 is built from 16 residues. Germline-derived CDR1 and CDR2 are MGHRA and YSYEKL. The V gene end was trimmed by 3 bases and the J gene end by 7 bases; junction bases not matched to a gene: 10. The CDR3 spells CASSQVYTGGGQPQHF. The DNA of the CDR3 is TGCGCCAGCAGCCAGGTTTATACAGGGGGCGGACAGCCCCAGCATTTT.

This chain links TRBV4-1 with TRBJ1-5; 7 bases align to TRBD1. Germline loops: CDR1 MGHRA, CDR2 YSYEKL. The CDR3 is 15 amino acids. The V segment lost 1 base and the J segment 3 bases; nucleotides outside the gene matches: 3. The chain's CDR3 is CASSQGDRDNQPQHF. The CDR3 DNA follows: TGCGCCAGCAGCCAAGGCGACAGGGACAATCAGCCCCAGCATTTT.

In its sample, this clonotype was seen a few times. The chain couples TRBV9 to TRBJ1-4; TRBD1 matches at 7 bases. Germline V CDR1 and CDR2: SGDLS, YYNGEE. The CDR3 is 14 amino acids. V shed 4 bases and J 4 bases; nucleotides not matched to a gene: 4. The CDR3 is CASSPTGYNEKLFF. CDR3 nucleotides: TGTGCCAGCAGCCCGACAGGGTATAATGAAAAACTGTTTTTT.

In its sample, this clonotype was seen many times. This chain joins TRBV2 and TRBJ1-3, with D maybe TRBD1 (5 bases). In germline, CDR1 is SNHLY, CDR2 FYNNEI. The germline V and J ends were trimmed by 7 bases and 0 bases, with 16 bases remaining between them. The CDR3 is 16 residues long. CDR3 in DNA: TGTGCCAGCATCCCCGACAGTACCTTCTCTGGAAACACCATATATTTT. Its translation is CASIPDSTFSGNTIYF.

Only a few counts were recorded for this clonotype. The J gene is TRBJ1-5, the V gene TRBV20-1; D unclear. The CDR3 covers 13 residues. The germline V gene has CDR1 DFQATT and CDR2 SNEGSKA (reference sequence). With 5 bases removed from V and 1 base from J, the gap between germline ends came to 9 bases. The chain's CDR3 is CSAGGLSNQPQHF. As DNA, the CDR3 is TGCAGTGCTGGAGGTCTGAGCAATCAGCCCCAGCATTTT.

V gene TRBV7-2 combines with J gene TRBJ2-3, with D unresolved. Germline lookup yields CDR1 SGHTA and CDR2 FQGNSA. V dropped 3 bases and J dropped 6 bases, with 13 bases sitting between them. The CDR3 is 14 amino acids. The CDR3 loop is CASSLMVAMDTQYF. The CDR3 DNA is TGTGCCAGCAGCTTGATGGTAGCCATGGATACGCAGTATTTT.

The table lists this clonotype with a few counts. CDR3 loop: CASSLGTRNTEAFF. CDR3 bases: TGTGCCAGCAGCTTAGGGACAAGGAACACTGAAGCTTTCTTT. The chain is built from TRBV7-6 and TRBJ1-1; D possibly corresponds to TRBD1 (5 bases). V was clipped by 1 base and J by 1 base, with 7 bases between them. CDR1 and CDR2 from the germline V gene are SGHVS and FNYEAQ. This CDR3 comprises 14 residues.

This clonotype was picked up many times. This chain connects TRBV20-1 to TRBJ2-3, with D possibly TRBD2 on 6 matching bases. The V end lost 4 bases, the J end lost 3 bases, and 14 bases lay between the germline ends. Looked up from germline, CDR1 is DFQATT and CDR2 is SNEGSKA (reference sequence). The CDR3 totals 14 residues. The CDR3: CSAKWGDGTDTQYF. The CDR3 coding sequence is TGCAGTGCTAAATGGGGGGATGGGACAGATACGCAGTATTTT.

There are a few counts of this clonotype. The chain combines TRBV29-1 with TRBJ1-1; 8 positions agree with TRBD1. V trimming: 8 bases; J trimming: 4 bases; junction bases outside the gene matches: 9. This CDR3 spans 13 amino acids. Germline V lookup: CDR1 SQVTM, CDR2 ANQGSEA. CDR3 residues: CSYQQGDGTEAFF. CDR3 nucleotides: TGCAGCTACCAACAGGGGGATGGCACTGAAGCTTTCTTT.

DNA for the CDR3: TGTGCCAGCAGCCGCAGGGGACAGGGAGCAGCGGGGCAAGAGACCCAGTACTTC. Amino acids: CASSRRGQGAAGQETQYF. The chain combines TRBV2 with TRBJ2-5; TRBD1 matches at 9 bases. Unmatched junction bases numbered 16, after V lost 6 bases and J lost 2 bases. Germline CDR1 SNHLY, CDR2 FYNNEI. There are 18 residues in the CDR3. The full variable domain, completed using reference TRBV2 and TRBJ2-5, is EPEVTQTPSHQVTQMGQEVILRCVPISNHLYFYWYRQILGQKVEFLVSFYNNEISEKSEIFDDQFSVERPDGSNFTLKIRSTKLEDSAMYFCASSRRGQGAAGQETQYFGPGTRLLVL.

This sequence joins TRBV6-5 and TRBJ1-5; D unclear. V was shortened by 8 bases and J by 4 bases, with 6 bases between the two germline ends. Germline V gene sequence: CDR1 MNHEY, CDR2 SVGAGI. The CDR3 consists of 11 residues. CDR3 amino acids: CASGLNQPQHF. The CDR3 nucleotides read TGTGCCAGCGGGTTAAATCAGCCCCAGCATTTT.

The chain recombines TRBV2 with TRBJ2-1; 10 nucleotides agree with TRBD2. The CDR3 consists of 15 residues. CDR1 SNHLY and CDR2 FYNNEI come from the germline V gene. The ends lost 1 base at V and 5 bases at J; junction bases unmatched: 2. The CDR3 region has the DNA TGTGCCAGCAGTGAAGACCTAGCGGGGGACAATGAGCAGTTCTTC. Protein product: CASSEDLAGDNEQFF.

This clonotype showed up just a few times. The J gene is TRBJ2-1, the V gene TRBV27; TRBD1 matches 7 bases. This CDR3 contains 16 residues. The ends lost 0 bases at V and 1 base at J; junction bases unmatched: 3. Looked up from germline, CDR1 is MNHEY and CDR2 is SMNVEV (reference sequence). The CDR3 region has the DNA TGTGCCAGCAGTTTATCCGCAGGGGGTTCCTACAATGAGCAGTTCTTC. Encoded protein: CASSLSAGGSYNEQFF.

This clonotype was observed at least ten times. CDR3 nucleotides: TGTGCCAGCAGCCCGACTAGCGGGGGGGGAGATACGCAGTATTTT. The encoded protein is CASSPTSGGGDTQYF. The chain couples TRBV3-1 to TRBJ2-3; TRBD2 agrees at 14 bases. Germline loops: CDR1 LGHDT, CDR2 YNNKEL (reference sequence). V lost 4 bases, J lost 5 bases, and 2 bases stayed unmatched. The CDR3 has 15 amino acids.

V gene TRBV7-2 combines with J gene TRBJ2-4; TRBD1 might be the D (5 bases). The V and J ends lost 2 bases and 2 bases respectively, with 19 bases between them. The CDR3 spans 18 residues. Per the germline V gene, CDR1 is SGHTA and CDR2 is FQGNSA. CDR3 sequence: CASSLSTAQTNPKNIQYF. CDR3 DNA sequence: TGTGCCAGCAGCTTATCGACAGCTCAAACTAACCCCAAAAACATTCAGTACTTC.

The chain couples TRBV5-1 to TRBJ2-4; 7 bases map to TRBD1. The CDR3 is 16 residues long. Trimming at V came to 0 bases and at J to 1 base, leaving 4 bases not matched to a gene. Per the germline V gene, CDR1 is SGHRS and CDR2 is YFSETQ. The CDR3, as DNA: TGCGCCAGCAGCTTGGCCGTACAGGGGGCCAAAAACATTCAGTACTTC. This encodes CASSLAVQGAKNIQYF.

The chain carries TRBV6-6 and TRBJ1-5; maybe TRBD1 (6 bases). CDR3 length: 16 amino acids. Trimming shortened V by 4 bases and J by 7 bases, and 20 bases separated the two germline ends. CDR1 MNHNY and CDR2 SVGAGI come from the germline V gene (reference sequence). The CDR3 sequence is CASSSFSGTLKQPQHF. CDR3 bases: TGTGCCAGCAGTTCATTTTCCGGGACATTGAAACAGCCCCAGCATTTT.

This clonotype was detected ten times or more. The rearrangement links TRBV5-1 to TRBJ1-1, with D perhaps matching TRBD1 (5 bases). Trimming took 4 bases from V and 1 from J, leaving 20 bases between them. The CDR3 sequence is 17 residues long. From germline, CDR1 is SGHRS and CDR2 YFSETQ. CDR3 in amino acids: CASSAKADRAGNTEAFF. In DNA form, the CDR3 reads TGCGCCAGCAGCGCGAAAGCCGACAGAGCGGGGAACACTGAAGCTTTCTTT.